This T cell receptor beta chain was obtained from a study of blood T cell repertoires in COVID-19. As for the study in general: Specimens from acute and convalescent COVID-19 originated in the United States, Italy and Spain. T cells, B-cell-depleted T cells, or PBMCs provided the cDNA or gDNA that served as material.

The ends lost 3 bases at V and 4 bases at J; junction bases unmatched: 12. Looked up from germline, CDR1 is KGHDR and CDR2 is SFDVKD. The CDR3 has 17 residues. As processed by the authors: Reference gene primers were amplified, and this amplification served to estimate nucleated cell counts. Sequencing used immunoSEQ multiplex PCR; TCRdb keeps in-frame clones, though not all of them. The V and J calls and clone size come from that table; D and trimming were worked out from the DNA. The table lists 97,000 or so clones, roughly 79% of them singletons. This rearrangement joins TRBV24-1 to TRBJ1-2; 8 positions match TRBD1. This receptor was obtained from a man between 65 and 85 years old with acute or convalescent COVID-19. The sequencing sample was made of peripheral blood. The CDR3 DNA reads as TGTGCCACCAGTGATCCTACGACAGGGGTCAACGGCTATGGCTACACCTTC. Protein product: CATSDPTTGVNGYGYTF.